Below are 28 T cell receptor beta chains sequenced from a single sample in a study of cytomegalovirus exposure and HLA in healthy donors (dated 2017 in TCRdb). The method was the immunoSEQ multiplex PCR assay. TCRdb's version of the immuneACCESS table is confined to in-frame rearrangements and falls short of the full clone set. An unresolved V gene accounts for under half of the shortfall where checked; the remainder is of unknown origin. Recorded for this sample are around 180,000 clones; approximately 85% of them occurred a single time. Jointly, the top ten make up over 1.1% of the sample. The sample taken for sequencing was PBMCs. The receptors shown here come from a woman aged 18-29 years in good health and CMV-seronegative.

This clone was found once. The chain has TRBV12-5 and TRBJ2-1; 12 bases align to TRBD2. This CDR3 has 16 residues. The germline gives CDR1 LGHNT, CDR2 FRNRAP. Losses at the gene ends were 4 bases for V and 8 bases for J; bases not matched to a gene: 9. The CDR3 sequence is CASGSMTSGGYHEQFF. CDR3 nucleotide sequence: TGTGCTAGTGGTTCGATGACTAGCGGGGGATATCATGAGCAGTTCTTC. Full variable domain (outside the CDR3, taken from reference TRBV12-5 and TRBJ2-1): DARVTQTPRHKVTEMGQEVTMRCQPILGHNTVFWYRQTMMQGLELLAYFRNRAPLDDSGMPKDRFSAEMPDATLATLKIQPSEPRDSAVYFCASGSMTSGGYHEQFFGPGTRLTVL.

The chain couples TRBV6-1 to TRBJ1-2; 7 bases agree with TRBD1. V lost 2 bases, J lost 1 base, and 13 bases stayed unmatched. Germline CDR1 MNHNS, CDR2 SASEGT. The CDR3 loop spans 18 amino acids. This CDR3 is CASSESAPGQTLNYGYTF. The CDR3 DNA reads TGTGCCAGCAGTGAATCGGCGCCGGGACAGACCCTTAACTATGGCTACACCTTC.

The chain carries TRBV10-3 and TRBJ1-5; 8 positions agree with TRBD1. V lost 2 bases and J lost 3; bases outside the gene matches: 3. CDR3 size: 15 residues. Germline lookup yields CDR1 ENHRY and CDR2 SYGVKD. CDR3 residues: CAISEGGQDNQPQHF. CDR3 DNA sequence: TGTGCCATCAGTGAGGGGGGACAGGACAATCAGCCCCAGCATTTT.

The chain joins TRBV5-8 to TRBJ2-7; tentative D call: TRBD1 (6 bases). The CDR3 is 16 amino acids. Between the trimmed V and J ends, which lost 3 bases and 6 bases, there was a span of 22 bases. The germline CDR1 and CDR2 sequences are SGHTS and YDEGEE. The CDR3 DNA reads TGTGCCAGCAGCTCCGACAGGATAGTTCCCCGGGGCGAGCAGTACTTC. This translates into CASSSDRIVPRGEQYF. The full variable domain, with the rest looked up from reference TRBV5-8 and TRBJ2-7, is EAGVTQSPTHLIKTRGQQATLRCSPISGHTSVYWYQQALGLGLQFLLWYDEGEERNRGNFPPRFSGRQFPNYSSELNVNALELEDSALYLCASSSDRIVPRGEQYFGPGTRLTVT.

This clone was detected a few times. The chain joins TRBV4-1 to TRBJ1-2; 7 bases align to TRBD1. The CDR3 is 16 residues long. Losses at the gene ends were 5 bases for V and 6 bases for J; bases not matched to a gene: 15. Germline CDR1 MGHRA, CDR2 YSYEKL. CDR3 sequence reads: CASSKIRRGGEDGYTF. In nucleotides, the CDR3 is TGCGCCAGCAGCAAGATTCGGAGAGGGGGCGAGGATGGCTACACCTTC.

This sequence joins TRBV18 and TRBJ2-3; a possible D gene is TRBD1 (6 bases). V was clipped by 3 bases and J by 3 bases, with 10 bases between them. Germline V lookup: CDR1 KGHSH, CDR2 LQKENI. The CDR3 covers 14 residues. The CDR3, as DNA: TGTGCCAGCTCACCCCGACAGGAAACAGATACGCAGTATTTT. Protein product: CASSPRQETDTQYF.

V and J are TRBV7-9 and TRBJ2-7; 10 bases are a match to TRBD1. V shed 0 bases, J shed 2 bases, and the junction held 1 base outside the gene matches. This CDR3 has 15 residues. Germline values: CDR1 SEHNR, CDR2 FQNEAQ (reference sequence). As DNA, the CDR3 is TGTGCCAGCAGCTTAGCGACAGGGGGCCCCTACGAGCAGTACTTC. It is translated as CASSLATGGPYEQYF.

The chain combines TRBV10-2 with TRBJ1-4, with D unclear. CDR1 WSHSY and CDR2 SAAADI come from the germline V gene. CDR3 size: 14 residues. Trimming took off 2 bases at V and 4 bases at J, with 8 bases between the two ends. The CDR3 region has the DNA TGCGCCAGCAGTGAGCCATCCATTAATGAAAAACTGTTTTTT. Its translation is CASSEPSINEKLFF.

CDR3 residues: CARSLETADNSPLHF. Written as DNA, the CDR3 is TGTGCCAGAAGCTTGGAGACAGCAGATAATTCACCCCTCCACTTT. The rearrangement uses TRBV5-3 and TRBJ1-6; possible D gene TRBD1, 5 bases. TRBV5-3 falls under the ORF class, with uncertain function. V dropped 0 bases and J dropped 5 bases, with 9 bases sitting between them. The length of the CDR3 is 15 residues.

The V call is TRBV7-3, the J call TRBJ1-1; 9 positions match TRBD1. Germline CDR1 is SGHTA and CDR2 is FQGTGA. CDR3 length equals 15 residues. V shed 4 bases and J 5 bases; nucleotides not matched to a gene: 8. The CDR3 DNA is TGTGCCAGCAGCTCAACCGGGACAGGGATGACTGAAGCTTTCTTT. This translates into CASSSTGTGMTEAFF.

V usage is TRBV4-2 and J usage is TRBJ1-1, with D possibly matching TRBD1 (6 bases). Germline assignment: CDR1 LGHNA and CDR2 YNFKEQ. There are 15 residues in the CDR3. V lost 0 bases, J lost 4 bases, and 12 bases lay in between. The CDR3 DNA reads as TGTGCCAGCAGCCAAGAGCAACAAGGGGGCACTGAAGCTTTCTTT. Its protein is CASSQEQQGGTEAFF.

As regards this clone: A read error may account for a junction end that differs from germline. The genes are TRBV2 and TRBJ2-5; D is unresolved. The CDR3 extends over 10 amino acids. Germline V gene lookup returns CDR1 SNHLY and CDR2 FYNNEI. This chain's CDR3 is CASSVSEANF. CDR3 nucleotides: TGTGCCAGCAGTGTTTCAGAGGCCAACTTC.

This clone was seen once. The rearrangement uses TRBV2 and TRBJ1-4, with D possibly TRBD1 on 5 matching bases. V shed 8 bases and J shed 8 bases, with 18 bases lying between them. The length of the CDR3 is 14 residues. CDR1 SNHLY and CDR2 FYNNEI come from the germline V gene. CDR3 DNA sequence: TGTGCCAGCTCTAGCGGGGCAGAAAAGGAAAAACTGTTTTTT. Amino acid sequence: CASSSGAEKEKLFF.

The chain couples TRBV9 to TRBJ2-2; 8 bases are a match to TRBD1. The length of the CDR3 is 18 residues. Trimming took 0 bases from V and 3 from J; bases not matched to a gene: 10. CDR1 is SGDLS and CDR2 is YYNGEE in the germline V gene. The CDR3 bases are TGTGCCAGCAGCGTAGTGGCAGGGGGCTTTTTGTACACCGGGGAGCTGTTTTTT. Translation gives CASSVVAGGFLYTGELFF.

The rearrangement joins TRBV9 to TRBJ1-3; possibly TRBD1 for D (5 bases). CDR1 and CDR2 from the germline V gene are SGDLS and YYNGEE. There are 14 residues in the CDR3. V gave up 6 bases and J gave up 3 bases, with 13 bases separating them. The CDR3: CASMRGLGGNTIYF. The CDR3 DNA reads as TGTGCCAGCATGCGGGGGTTAGGTGGAAACACCATATATTTT.

This rearrangement joins TRBV19 to TRBJ2-3; 7 positions agree with TRBD1. This CDR3 has 16 residues. CDR1 LNHDA and CDR2 SQIVND come from the germline V gene (reference sequence). J was trimmed by 2 bases and V by 1 base; bases with no gene match: 6. The CDR3: CASSIAMTGTTDTQYF. CDR3 sequence (DNA): TGTGCCAGTAGTATAGCGATGACAGGGACCACAGATACGCAGTATTTT.

The CDR3 sequence: CASSDLGIARLFPVEQYF. The DNA of the CDR3 is TGTGCCAGCAGTGACTTAGGGATAGCAAGACTATTCCCAGTGGAGCAGTACTTC. The chain is built from TRBV6-4 and TRBJ2-7; a possible D gene is TRBD2 (5 bases). Trimming pared 1 base from V and 7 bases from J, leaving 26 bases between. CDR1 is MRHNA and CDR2 is SNTAGT in the germline V gene. This CDR3 spans 18 amino acids.

V usage is TRBV7-3 and J usage is TRBJ2-2; possible D gene TRBD2, 5 bases. Germline V gives CDR1 SGHTA, CDR2 FQGTGA. This CDR3 spans 12 amino acids. With 6 bases removed from V and 6 bases from J, the gap between germline ends came to 8 bases. The CDR3 here is CASRKEAGELFF. DNA of the CDR3: TGTGCCAGCAGAAAGGAGGCCGGGGAGCTGTTTTTT.

The V and J genes are TRBV6-6 and TRBJ2-3; the match to TRBD2 covers 11 bases. There are 14 residues in the CDR3. Germline-derived CDR1 and CDR2 are MNHNY and SVGAGI (reference sequence). Trimming removed 6 bases from V and 6 bases from J; junction bases left unmatched: 5. The CDR3 bases are TGTGCCAGCAGACTAGCGGGAGTTCGGGATACGCAGTATTTT. It codes for CASRLAGVRDTQYF.

The V call is TRBV1, the J call TRBJ2-7; the table gives TRBD1 as D, unverified against the DNA. TRBV1 has pseudogene status. The CDR3 has 17 residues. CDR3: CASSQGGYRGQGGEQYF. The CDR3 DNA sequence: TGCGCCAGCAGCCAAGGGGGGTACCGTGGACAGGGTGGCGAGCAGTACTTC.

This clone was seen a few times. The genes are TRBV11-2 and TRBJ1-2; D not resolved. Trimming shortened V by 5 bases and J by 4 bases, and 17 bases separated the two germline ends. The CDR3 is made up of 15 amino acids. CDR1 is SGHAT and CDR2 is FQNNGV in the germline V gene. The CDR3 DNA sequence: TGTGCCAGCAGCCCCAATCCCCAGAGGGTCTATGGCTACACCTTC. Its translation is CASSPNPQRVYGYTF. Based on the CDR3 plus reference TRBV11-2 and TRBJ1-2, the full variable domain is EAGVAQSPRYKIIEKRQSVAFWCNPISGHATLYWYQQILGQGPKLLIQFQNNGVVDDSQLPKDRFSAERLKGVDSTLKIQPAKLEDSAVYLCASSPNPQRVYGYTFGSGTRLTVV.

The chain links TRBV7-3 to TRBJ2-3; the D gene is possibly TRBD2 (6 bases). The V and J ends lost 7 bases and 2 bases respectively, with 10 bases between them. The CDR3 runs 13 residues. Germline CDR1 and CDR2: SGHTA and FQGTGA. This CDR3 is CASTPGDTDTQYF. CDR3 DNA: TGTGCCAGCACCCCGGGGGACACAGATACGCAGTATTTT.

This chain connects TRBV5-1 to TRBJ2-5, with 15 bases fitting TRBD2. CDR1 and CDR2 from the germline V gene are SGHRS and YFSETQ. This CDR3 has 15 residues. Trimming removed 4 bases from V and 4 bases from J; junction bases left unmatched: 2. CDR3 loop: CASSQGLAGGETQYF. CDR3 nucleotide sequence: TGCGCCAGCAGCCAGGGACTAGCGGGAGGAGAGACCCAGTACTTC.

The genes are TRBV11-2 and TRBJ2-7; D is unclear. V lost 5 bases and J lost 3, with 14 bases in between. This CDR3 contains 14 residues. CDR1 and CDR2 from the germline V gene are SGHAT and FQNNGV. Here the CDR3 DNA reads TGTGCCAGCAGCCTCTTATACTCAAGCTACGAGCAGTACTTC. It encodes CASSLLYSSYEQYF.

The V and J genes are TRBV14 and TRBJ2-1, with D unresolved. Germline loops: CDR1 SGHDN, CDR2 FVKESK. The germline V and J ends were trimmed by 0 bases and 5 bases, with 5 bases remaining between them. The CDR3 runs 13 residues. CDR3 nucleotide sequence: TGTGCCAGCAGCCAAGAACACCACAATGAGCAGTTCTTC. Translating it yields CASSQEHHNEQFF.

The chain combines TRBV6-1 with TRBJ2-1; 7 bases are a match to TRBD2. Looked up from germline, CDR1 is MNHNS and CDR2 is SASEGT. The CDR3 spans 12 residues. The ends lost 4 bases at V and 11 bases at J; junction bases unmatched: 5. CDR3 bases: TGTGCCAGCAGTGGATCGACTAGCAAGCAGTTCTTC. It encodes CASSGSTSKQFF.

The chain recombines TRBV12-5 with TRBJ2-1; no clear D gene. Germline assignment: CDR1 LGHNT and CDR2 FRNRAP. V lost 5 bases and J lost 10, with 12 bases in between. The CDR3 contains 12 residues. The CDR3 coding sequence is TGTGCTAGTGGTCCCCGCGGTCTAGAGCAGTTCTTC. It specifies CASGPRGLEQFF. Full variable domain (remainder filled in from reference TRBV12-5 and TRBJ2-1): DARVTQTPRHKVTEMGQEVTMRCQPILGHNTVFWYRQTMMQGLELLAYFRNRAPLDDSGMPKDRFSAEMPDATLATLKIQPSEPRDSAVYFCASGPRGLEQFFGPGTRLTVL.

The V gene is TRBV30, the J gene TRBJ1-6, with a possible D match to TRBD1 (5 bases). Per germline, CDR1 GTSNPN and CDR2 SVGIG (reference sequence). The V end lost 3 bases, the J end lost 8 bases, and 11 bases lay between the germline ends. CDR3 length equals 13 residues. In nucleotides, the CDR3 is TGTGCCTGGAGGGGGGGACTTGATTCACCCCTCCACTTT. This sequence encodes CAWRGGLDSPLHF.